Shown below are 3 T cell receptor beta chains from a single sample sequenced in a study of CD8+CD57+ T cells in acquired aplastic anemia. TCR beta VDJ and CDR3 profiling used genomic DNA as template. MiXCR was run by TCRdb on the reads, yielding one entry per CDR3 protein. The table includes 450,000 to 600,000 distinct CDR3 sequences, about a third detected once. Patients included in sequencing had previously demonstrated CD8+CD57+ cell expansion by flow cytometry. Source material: sorted CD4+, CD8+, or CD8+CD57+ T cells (not recorded which) from PBMCs. Every receptor here comes from a human donor with aplastic anemia.

The chain couples TRBV10-3 to TRBJ2-5; D is possibly TRBD1 (6 bases). V lost 6 bases to trimming and J lost 2 bases, with 16 bases between them. Germline-derived CDR1 and CDR2 are ENHRY and SYGVKD. This CDR3 is 15 amino acids long. The CDR3, as DNA: TGTGCCATCAGGCACCCCCGGACAGCACAAGAGACCCAGTACTTC. This sequence encodes CAIRHPRTAQETQYF.

This clonotype was counted between two and nine times. The chain has TRBV6-1 and TRBJ1-3; D might be TRBD1 (5 bases). Trimming stripped 6 bases from V and 0 bases from J, with 9 bases between. The CDR3 has 14 residues. Germline assignment: CDR1 MNHNS and CDR2 SASEGT. CDR3 nucleotides: TGTGCCAGCAGCTCCGGGGCCTCTGGAAACACCATATATTTT. Protein product: CASSSGASGNTIYF.

Of note for this clonotype: Germline is not matched at one junction end, which may reflect a read error. The rearrangement uses TRBV29-1 and TRBJ1-2; D remains ambiguous. The germline V gene encodes CDR1 SQVTM and CDR2 ANQGSEA. CDR3 length equals 15 residues. The CDR3 DNA is TGCGGCGTTGATTTAGTTGGCCGAGACGACTATGGCTACACCTTC. It specifies CGVDLVGRDDYGYTF.